This is a list of T cell receptor beta chains from one sample in a study of CD8 T cells in ankylosing spondylitis. TCRdb redid the calling of the 5' RACE reads with MiXCR, one entry per CDR3 protein. There are around 430,000 distinct CDR3 sequences in the sample; approximately 17% occur only once, and approximately 0.93% lies in the top ten. Material for sequencing was blood, either unsorted or a sorted T cell fraction (not recorded which). Source of these receptors: a male donor with ankylosing spondylitis. Each CDR3 is given with its conserved first and last residue.

TRBJ2-7,TRBV7-2,CASSREVKYEQYF
TRBJ2-7,TRBV5-1,CASSPDRDEQYF
TRBJ2-2,TRBV7-9,CASSSPSLAGRTGELFF
TRBJ2-5,TRBV6-2/TRBV6-3,CASSYSWRERVETQYF
TRBJ2-7,TRBV7-2,CASSLDWTGGREQYF
TRBJ1-2,TRBV29-1,CSVEKGQGGGYTF
TRBJ1-6,TRBV5-1,CASSLELGQGASPLHF
TRBJ1-1,TRBV7-9,CASSLVINTEAFF
TRBJ1-1,TRBV7-9,CASSLVSTGKGAEAFF
TRBJ2-7,TRBV15,CATSRGGYYEQYF
TRBJ1-2,TRBV19,CASSITPGQNYGYTF
TRBJ2-6,TRBV4-1,CASSQDRTDASGANVLTF
TRBJ1-1,TRBV10-3,CATQRTGNTEAFF
TRBJ2-1,TRBV7-3,CASSLYSGASYNEQFF
TRBJ2-5,TRBV18,CASSPGLETQYF
TRBJ1-6,TRBV2,CASSETAVINSPLHF
TRBJ1-1,TRBV20-1,CSARTLRGERTEAFF
TRBJ2-2,TRBV11-3,CASSFGFGKGAGELFF
TRBJ2-7,TRBV11-2,CASSSPRGLSYEQYF
TRBJ2-7,TRBV15,CATSLKGATREQYF
TRBJ2-7,TRBV12-3/TRBV12-4,CASSLSGPTYEQYF
TRBJ1-1,TRBV11-2,CASSLDLRGGGAEAFF
TRBJ1-6,TRBV12-3/TRBV12-4,CASSFRGSYNSPLHF
TRBJ2-2,TRBV20-1,CSARVGGGELFF
TRBJ1-5,TRBV7-2,CASSPDRTNQPQHF
TRBJ1-2,TRBV6-5,CASSYSASPDRNYGYTF
TRBJ2-7,TRBV24-1,CATSDLLGLAGPYEQYF